This TCR beta chain is drawn from a study of response to subunit inactivated influenza vaccine. General study results and limits: Authors suggested each seasonal influenza vaccination recruits few new T cells.

Per the germline V gene, CDR1 is MNHEY and CDR2 is SVGEGT. The V and J ends lost 2 bases and 0 bases, in that order; junction bases with no gene match: 7. The CDR3 extends over 17 amino acids. Turning to this clonotype: Its antigen remains unknown.

TCRdb re-called the RT-PCR reads with MiXCR, one entry per CDR3 protein. This sample has over 400,000 distinct CDR3 sequences, with roughly 13% found just once. Sequencing was performed on PBMCs from blood, taken more than 35 days after vaccination. This sequence was found in a man aged 45-65 years who received an inactivated influenza vaccine. The chain is built from TRBV6-2 or TRBV6-3 and TRBJ1-3; 7 bases align to TRBD1. Here the CDR3 reads CASSYTYRDSSGNTIYF. The DNA for the CDR3 is TGTGCCAGCAGTTACACATACCGGGACAGCTCTGGAAACACCATATATTTT.